This T cell receptor (beta chain) comes out of a study of blood T cell repertoires in COVID-19 (dated by TCRdb to the early 2020s). Concerning the study at large: The collaborator samples originated in the United States, Italy and Spain and spanned the acute and convalescent phases of COVID-19. The material from the prospective study consisted of cDNA or gDNA derived from T cells, B-cell-depleted T cells, or PBMCs. Subjects who had been exposed to COVID-19, were actively infected with it, or had recovered from it provided the deeply sampled blood TCRbeta repertoires that made up the dataset. The repertoires were released in a freely available public database intended as a resource for research on the immune response to SARS-CoV-2. The samples were drawn from two sources: the first 160 participants of the ongoing ImmuneRACE study, and 950 to 1,500 subjects contributed by 6 global collaborators. Sample metadata almost always included a de-identified subject ID, COVID-19 status, age in years and sex. Where HLA class I and class II types were available, the types were taken from metadata supplied by the sample provider, not from assay-based typing. Overall results and qualifications from the work: How much clinical and demographic metadata was included differed by source and by participant, and the metadata was provided uncurated.

The junction shows trimming of 5 bases on V and 4 bases on J, plus 9 bases between the germline ends. Reading from cysteine to phenylalanine, the CDR3 counts 13 amino acids. CDR3 DNA is the only sequence kept; it has 39 bases, read in frame from the first base. In the germline V gene, CDR1 corresponds to SGHNT and CDR2 to YENEEA. One collaborating source in Seattle enrolled patients while the patients were actively infected and followed the patients over time throughout the course of disease. Whole blood was collected in K2EDTA tubes by collaborating institutions according to the institutions' own protocols. For TCRbeta analysis, collaborators shipped samples as frozen whole blood, isolated PBMCs, or DNA extracted from either of those sample types. This clone occurred once. It lacks a known antigen. Base-call qualities are not available, and no considerably larger clone is one nucleotide away. Distinct nucleotide sequences in the sample also encode this CDR3.

TCRbeta CDR3 regions were amplified from genomic DNA by means of the immunoSEQ Assay, a bias-controlled multiplex PCR. Under the source paper's analysis protocol: The number of nucleated cells in each sample was estimated by amplification of reference gene primers within the assay. To quantify the absolute abundance of each unique TCRbeta CDR3 rearrangement, sequence reads were collapsed and filtered. For each sample, productive Simpson clonality was calculated as the square root of Simpson's diversity index over productive rearrangements. Held by TCRdb, this immuneACCESS table contains in-frame sequences only and omits some clones. Under half of the omission traces to an unresolved V gene where checked; the cause of the rest is unknown. V and J calls plus clone size are reproduced from that table; the DNA served to infer D and trimming. The sample has some 290,000 clones on record, 85% to 90% of them singletons. The ten largest account for less than 3.5% of the sample.

The specimen sequenced was peripheral blood. The receptor's source is a woman in her 30s with COVID-19, enrolled during active disease. Recombination linked TRBV11-3 to TRBJ1-3; the D gene identity is not certain. The nucleotide sequence reads TGTGCCAGCAGCCCAGAATCCGGAAACACCATATATTTT. This yields the protein CASSPESGNTIYF.